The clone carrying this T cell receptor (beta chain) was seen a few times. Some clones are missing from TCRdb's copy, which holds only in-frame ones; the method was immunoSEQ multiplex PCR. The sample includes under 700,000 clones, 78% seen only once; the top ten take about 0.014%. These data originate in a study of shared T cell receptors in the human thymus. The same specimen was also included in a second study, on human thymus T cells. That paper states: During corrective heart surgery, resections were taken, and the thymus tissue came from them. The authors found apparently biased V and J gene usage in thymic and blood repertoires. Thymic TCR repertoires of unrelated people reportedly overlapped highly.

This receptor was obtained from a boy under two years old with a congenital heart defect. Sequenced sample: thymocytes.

The CDR3 DNA follows: TGCGCCAGCAGCCAAGATAACGGGGGTTTTGCCTACGAGCAGTACTTC. As protein: CASSQDNGGFAYEQYF. The chain carries TRBV4-3 and TRBJ2-7, with a tentative D call TRBD2 (6 bases). The CDR3 is 16 residues long. Trimming removed 0 bases from V and 2 bases from J, with 14 bases in between. The V gene's germline CDR1 is LGHNA and CDR2 YSLEER.